This is a list of T cell receptor beta chains from one sample in a study of T cell responses to AZD1222 COVID-19 vaccine. Profiling relied on immunoSEQ multiplex PCR, and the TCRdb table lists in-frame clones only, not all of them. The sample yields 150,000 or so clones, roughly 91% seen once. The sample was peripheral blood, taken 28 days after the second AZD1222 dose. Receptor source: an adult who received the AZD1222 COVID-19 vaccine. CDR3s include the opening cysteine and the closing phenylalanine or tryptophan. Fields, in order: J gene, V gene, D gene, clone size, CDR3 DNA, CDR3 protein. D genes are given only for firm matches. Size is omitted from some rows. Given values are once, few, many or a class for expanded clones.

TRBJ1-4,TRBV7-2,-,-,TGTGCCAGCAACTTGGGCCTTGCAACTAATGAAAAACTGTTTTTT,CASNLGLATNEKLFF
TRBJ1-4,TRBV2,-,-,TGTGCCAGCAGTGATCCCACGGGGGCAAGAGAAAAACTGTTTTTT,CASSDPTGAREKLFF
TRBJ1-2,TRBV18,-,-,TGTGCCAGCTCACCACCGGACACTGCTGGTGGCTACACCTTC,CASSPPDTAGGYTF
TRBJ1-6,TRBV6-1,-,-,TGTGCCAGCAGTGAAAGGACCTCTGGCAATTCACCCCTCCACTTT,CASSERTSGNSPLHF
TRBJ2-1,TRBV6-5,-,-,TGTGCCATAAACCTAGTATACAATGAGCAGTTCTTC,CAINLVYNEQFF
TRBJ1-3,TRBV24-1,-,-,TGTGCCACCAGAAAGACAGCTCCCATCTCTGGAAACACCATATATTTT,CATRKTAPISGNTIYF
TRBJ2-7,TRBV6-5,-,once,TGTGCCAGCACTCTCGGCCCTGGTTACGAGCAGTACTTC,CASTLGPGYEQYF
TRBJ2-1,TRBV11-2,-,-,TGTGCCAGCAGCCCCGCCAGGGCCTACAATGAGCAGTTCTTC,CASSPARAYNEQFF
TRBJ2-1,TRBV13,TRBD2,-,TGTGCCAGCAGCTTAGGACTAGCGAACTTAAATGAGCAGTTCTTC,CASSLGLANLNEQFF
TRBJ2-7,TRBV29-1,-,once,TGCAGCGTTGATATTCAGGACAGCTCCTACGAGCAGTACTTC,CSVDIQDSSYEQYF
TRBJ1-6,TRBV5-1,TRBD1,-,TGCGCCAGCCGACCCGGGACAGGGATATCACCCCTCCACTTT,CASRPGTGISPLHF